Below are 25 T cell receptor beta chains sequenced from a single sample in a study of tumor-infiltrating lymphocytes in primary liver carcinoma. RNA was extracted from whole blood without cell sorting, alongside germline DNA. Synthesis of TCR beta cDNA was carried out from 450 to 500 ng total RNA with a constant-region primer. Slightly modified ARM-PCR, run as three nested multiplex PCR rounds, produced the TCR beta libraries. Amplification in the first two PCR rounds was performed using TRBV1-TRBV30 forward primers and a C-beta reverse primer for roughly 9 cycles each. Using its own MiXCR run on the multiplex PCR reads, TCRdb lists one record per CDR3 protein. Of 300,000 to 350,000 distinct CDR3 sequences in the sample, almost 60% were seen once. The sequencing sample was made of peripheral blood. These receptors all stem from a woman aged 25 to 45 with primary liver carcinoma and hepatitis B virus infection.

V and J are TRBV10-3 and TRBJ1-3; D gene ambiguous. The CDR3 length is 15 residues. Germline V gene data show CDR1 as ENHRY and CDR2 as SYGVKD. Trimming cost V 4 bases and J 0 bases, with 10 bases left between them. The CDR3 bases are TGTGCCATCAGTGCCGGACCGTACTCTGGAAACACCATATATTTT. This translates into CAISAGPYSGNTIYF.

On this clonotype itself: Since no conserved phenylalanine or tryptophan closes the CDR3, a read error is the likely cause. The rearrangement uses TRBV11-2 and TRBJ2-3, with 8 bases fitting TRBD2. Germline V CDR1 and CDR2: SGHAT, FQNNGV. Trimming took 7 bases from V and 5 from J; bases not matched to a gene: 11. The CDR3 length is 15 residues. CDR3 coding DNA: TGTGCCAGCACCTATAGCGGGATTGGAATAGATACGCAGTATTTA. Protein product: CASTYSGIGIDTQYL.

J is TRBJ1-2 and V is TRBV28; D is unclear. This CDR3 has 16 residues. Germline lookup yields CDR1 MDHEN and CDR2 SYDVKM. V was pared by 1 base and J by 3 bases, with 15 bases between. This chain's CDR3 is CASSLFGRKDDYGYTF. In nucleotides, the CDR3 is TGTGCCAGCAGTTTATTTGGCAGGAAGGACGACTATGGCTACACCTTC.

The table lists this clonotype with many counts. This chain uses TRBV6-5 with TRBJ1-1, with 7 bases matching TRBD1. CDR3 length: 13 amino acids. Germline CDR1 MNHEY, CDR2 SVGAGI. Trimming took 5 bases from V and 8 from J; bases not matched to a gene: 8. CDR3 sequence: CASSPPRDREAFF. The CDR3 DNA reads as TGTGCCAGCAGTCCCCCCCGGGACAGAGAAGCTTTCTTT.

This clonotype was counted many times. The gene calls are TRBV5-5 and TRBJ2-7; TRBD2 matches 8 bases. V was clipped by 2 bases and J by 4 bases; unmatched bases: 8. The CDR3 is 15 residues long. The germline V gene encodes CDR1 SGHKS and CDR2 YYEKEE (reference sequence). The CDR3 reads CASSFSGGPVYEQYF. The CDR3 DNA is TGTGCCAGCAGCTTCTCGGGAGGGCCTGTGTACGAGCAGTACTTC.

A remark on this clonotype: This may be a read error: a much more frequent sequence differs by one nucleotide. This likely comes from a read error, as the CDR3 has no conserved phenylalanine or tryptophan at its end. The chain uses TRBV4-1 and TRBJ2-7, with 9 bases that match TRBD1. Germline loops: CDR1 MGHRA, CDR2 YSYEKL. CDR3 length equals 13 residues. With 5 bases clipped from V and 3 bases from J, the junction kept 2 bases outside the gene matches. Here the CDR3 DNA reads TGCGCCAGCAGCTGGGACAGGGACTACGAGCAGTACCTC. Translation gives CASSWDRDYEQYL.

This clonotype is a singleton in its sample. The junction does not match germline at one end; this may be a read error. The chain's CDR3 is CNVSHSTYSYTF. The CDR3 region has the DNA TGCAACGTTAGCCACAGCACCTATAGCTACACCTTC. V gene TRBV29-1 combines with J gene TRBJ1-2; D unclear. The germline gives CDR1 SQVTM, CDR2 ANQGSEA. This CDR3 region has 12 residues.

With regard to this clonotype: Being one base from a much bigger clone, this may be a read error. This rearrangement joins TRBV6-1 to TRBJ2-5; 7 bases are shared with TRBD2. Per germline, CDR1 MNHNS and CDR2 SASEGT. The CDR3 is 12 residues long. The CDR3: CASDSREEIQYF. The CDR3 DNA follows: TGTGCCAGCGACTCTCGGGAGGAGATCCAGTACTTC.

The chain combines TRBV6-1 with TRBJ2-3; TRBD2 agrees at 12 bases. Trimming removed 6 bases from V and 5 bases from J; junction bases left unmatched: 3. The CDR3 runs to 14 residues. Germline CDR1 and CDR2: MNHNS and SASEGT. CDR3 bases: TGTGCCAGCAGCTGGGGACTAGCGGGAGATACGCAGTATTTT. This codes for CASSWGLAGDTQYF.

The chain employs TRBV12-3 or TRBV12-4 and TRBJ2-1; TRBD2 might be the D (5 bases). The germline V and J ends were trimmed by 10 bases and 9 bases, with 19 bases remaining between them. This CDR3 spans 13 amino acids. CDR3 loop: CAITLRSGIEQFF. CDR3 in DNA: TGTGCCATCACCCTAAGATCCGGGATTGAGCAGTTCTTC.

The table lists this clonotype with many counts. The chain has TRBV12-3 or TRBV12-4 and TRBJ2-7; 11 positions match TRBD2. CDR3 length equals 16 residues. V gave up 2 bases and J gave up 9 bases; unmatched junction bases: 12. CDR3 bases: TGTGCCAGCAGTTTACAAACCGGGACTAGCGGTTGGGGGCAGTACTTC. Translating gives CASSLQTGTSGWGQYF.

As regards this clonotype: Its ends do not fully match the called genes, so a read error is possible. The chain combines TRBV12-3 or TRBV12-4 with TRBJ1-2; the D gene is possibly TRBD1 (5 bases). This CDR3 contains 12 residues. The CDR3 loop is CASSNIGEGYAF. The CDR3 DNA reads TGTGCCAGCAGCAACATAGGGGAAGGCTACGCCTTC.

The chain uses TRBV19 and TRBJ2-6; 7 nucleotides match TRBD1. The V and J ends lost 6 bases and 3 bases, in that order; junction bases with no gene match: 5. The CDR3 is made up of 15 amino acids. Germline CDR1 is LNHDA and CDR2 is SQIVND (reference sequence). The CDR3 loop reads CASRRDSFGANVLTF. As DNA, the CDR3 is TGTGCCAGTAGGAGGGACAGTTTTGGGGCCAACGTCCTGACTTTC.

Remarks on this clonotype: Since a much larger clone is just one base distant, this may be a read error. The rearrangement uses TRBV6-1 and TRBJ1-4; D ambiguous. CDR3 length equals 16 residues. Germline assignment: CDR1 MNHNS and CDR2 SASEGT. Trimming pared 7 bases from V and 4 bases from J, leaving 19 bases between. The DNA for the CDR3 is TGTGCCAGCACTGGTCGGAGGAACATGGTTAATGAAAAACTGTTTTTT. This gives the protein CASTGRRNMVNEKLFF.

This clonotype was detected only once. Since a much larger clone is just one base distant, this may be a read error. This chain joins TRBV12-3 or TRBV12-4 and TRBJ2-6; TRBD1 matches at 12 bases. J was trimmed by 2 bases and V by 5 bases; bases with no gene match: 7. The CDR3 runs 18 residues. This chain's CDR3 is CASSTSGTGGTGANVLTF. The CDR3 coding sequence is TGTGCCAGCAGTACCTCCGGGACAGGGGGCACTGGGGCCAACGTCCTGACTTTC.

The chain couples TRBV6-2 or TRBV6-3 to TRBJ2-7; 8 bases fit TRBD2. V trimming: 6 bases; J trimming: 4 bases; junction bases outside the gene matches: 14. Germline V CDR1 and CDR2: MNHEY, SVGEGT. The CDR3 sequence is 16 residues long. CDR3 protein: CASSPEGGRITYEQYF. The DNA of the CDR3 is TGTGCCAGCAGCCCAGAGGGCGGGAGGATAACATACGAGCAGTACTTC.

Concerning this clonotype: A much larger clone lies a single base off, so this may be a read error. The chain recombines TRBV30 with TRBJ2-3; 7 bases line up with TRBD1. Germline lookup yields CDR1 GTSNPN and CDR2 SVGIG (reference sequence). The ends lost 5 bases at V and 4 bases at J; junction bases unmatched: 6. CDR3 size: 13 residues. CDR3 DNA: TGTGCCTGGCAGGACAGGCCCCCAGATACGCAGTATTTT. Translation gives CAWQDRPPDTQYF.

In regard to this clonotype: Its ends do not fully match the called genes, so a read error is possible. The genes are TRBV5-6 and TRBJ1-1; D is perhaps TRBD1 (5 bases). The CDR3 length is 13 residues. Germline lookup yields CDR1 SGHDT and CDR2 YYEEEE. Here the CDR3 DNA reads TGTGCCAACAGCTCCGGAGGGGCCACTGAAGCTTTCTTC. This sequence encodes CANSSGGATEAFF.

A few counts support this clonotype. The chain uses TRBV13 and TRBJ2-7; 9 nucleotides align to TRBD1. The junction had 7 bases not matched to a gene; V was cut back by 2 bases and J by 5 bases. Per the germline V gene, CDR1 is PRHDT and CDR2 is FYEKMQ (reference sequence). This CDR3 region has 15 residues. The CDR3 DNA is TGTGCCAGCAGCTTACCCGGACAGGGGATCCACGAGCAGTACTTC. It encodes CASSLPGQGIHEQYF.

Comments on this clonotype: At one of its ends the junction is not consistent with the germline gene, which may arise from a read error. CDR3 amino acids: CASSPHTGIHEQYF. The CDR3 nucleotides are TGTGCCAGCAGCCCGCATACAGGGATCCACGAGCAGTACTTT. The chain is built from TRBV11-2 and TRBJ2-7; possible D gene TRBD1, 6 bases. CDR1 is SGHAT and CDR2 is FQNNGV in the germline V gene. CDR3 length: 14 amino acids.

With respect to this clonotype: A read error is possible here, since a much larger clone lies one base away. The chain links TRBV4-2 to TRBJ2-7; no clear D. V was trimmed by 1 base and J by 7 bases, leaving 14 bases between them. CDR1 LGHNA and CDR2 YNFKEQ come from the germline V gene. The CDR3 contains 14 residues. In DNA form, the CDR3 reads TGTGCCAGCAGCCAAGCGTTGATTAGAAGTGAGCAGTACTTC. This encodes CASSQALIRSEQYF.

Comment on this clonotype: A much larger clone differs by one base, so this may be a read error. The V call is TRBV4-2, the J call TRBJ1-4; 7 nucleotides agree with TRBD1. Losses at the gene ends were 0 bases for V and 10 bases for J; bases not matched to a gene: 8. The CDR3 totals 15 residues. CDR1 and CDR2 (germline): LGHNA, YNFKEQ. CDR3 amino acids: CASSQDLVTGRKLFF. CDR3 DNA: TGTGCCAGCAGCCAAGATCTAGTGACAGGGAGAAAACTGTTTTTT.

This sequence joins TRBV2 and TRBJ1-5; 9 nucleotides agree with TRBD1. With V trimmed by 2 bases and J by 8 bases, 4 bases remained unmatched. Germline CDR1 is SNHLY and CDR2 is FYNNEI. The CDR3 runs to 14 residues. The CDR3 DNA sequence: TGTGCCAGCAGTGAAAACAGGGGGCAGGAGCCCCAGCATTTT. This translates into CASSENRGQEPQHF.

This clonotype was observed many times. This rearrangement joins TRBV5-6 to TRBJ1-1, with 9 bases aligning to TRBD1. CDR3 length: 16 amino acids. CDR1 and CDR2 (germline): SGHDT, YYEEEE. Germline trimming cut 1 base from V and 5 bases from J; bases unmatched to any gene: 9. DNA for the CDR3: TGTGCCAGCAGCTTGAAAGGGGACAGGGCGGGGACTGAAGCTTTCTTT. Translated: CASSLKGDRAGTEAFF.

As regards this clonotype: A much larger clonotype is one base distant, so this may be a read error. The chain carries TRBV12-3 or TRBV12-4 and TRBJ1-5, with TRBD1 matching 9 bases. Trimming removed 5 bases from V and 9 bases from J; junction bases left unmatched: 8. CDR3 size: 14 residues. CDR3: CASSPGQGYLPQHF. For the CDR3, the DNA is TGTGCCAGCAGTCCGGGACAGGGTTATCTGCCCCAGCATTTT.